The 30 T cell receptor beta chains below were found in one sample sequenced in a study of early T cells in non-severe SARS-CoV-2 infection (dated by TCRdb to the early 2020s). The receptor library was made with 5' RACE. This sample was sequenced with a NextSeq 500. Clones were called with MiXCR by TCRdb after fastp trimmed the public reads at Q25, and only in-frame beta chains were retained. A single entry per CDR3 protein holds the most common genes and DNA from its merged rows. This sample lists tens of thousands of distinct CDR3 sequences; around 5.7% were detected once. Clones ranked in the top ten supply 5% to 6.5% of the sample. The sample consisted of whole blood. Every receptor here comes from an adult who was a healthcare worker with PCR-confirmed SARS-CoV-2 infection or an uninfected control (not recorded which).

V and J are TRBV6-5 and TRBJ2-2, with D uncertain. The germline CDR1 and CDR2 sequences are MNHEY and SVGAGI. V was trimmed by 5 bases and J by 4 bases, leaving 11 bases between them. CDR3 length: 14 residues. The CDR3 nucleotides are TGTGCCAGCAGTCCCTTTGCGGTCACCGGGGAGCTGTTTTTT. It codes for CASSPFAVTGELFF.

With regard to this clonotype: Because the CDR3's place on the DNA is in doubt, the DNA is left out and the CDR3 is given as listed by TCRdb. V and J are TRBV21-1 and TRBJ2-2. TRBV21-1 is marked as a pseudogene. The CDR3 is made up of 17 amino acids, end residues included. The CDR3 sequence: CARITKTKSRTPGSCFF.

In its sample, this clonotype was seen a few times. This chain links TRBV11-2 with TRBJ2-1; D is unclear. V was pared by 5 bases and J by 4 bases, with 3 bases between. Germline lookup yields CDR1 SGHAT and CDR2 FQNNGV. This CDR3 has 11 residues. Here the CDR3 reads CASSEYNEQFF. The CDR3 bases are TGTGCCAGCAGCGAATACAATGAGCAGTTCTTC.

This clonotype has ten or more counts. This chain uses TRBV6-1 with TRBJ1-1, with D unresolved. Germline CDR1 reads MNHNS; CDR2 reads SASEGT. The CDR3 runs 17 residues. V lost 6 bases and J lost 0, with 20 bases in between. The CDR3 loop is CASSRGRSGGVNTEAFF. In DNA form, the CDR3 reads TGTGCCAGCAGCCGCGGACGATCCGGTGGGGTGAACACTGAAGCTTTCTTT.

In its sample, this clonotype was seen a few times. In DNA form, the CDR3 reads TGCGCCAGCAGCCCTGGGATGCGAAGGACTGAAGCTTTCTTT. Its protein is CASSPGMRRTEAFF. The chain is built from TRBV5-1 and TRBJ1-1; no definite D call. Per germline, CDR1 SGHRS and CDR2 YFSETQ. The CDR3 is 14 amino acids. The V gene lost 4 bases and the J gene lost 5 bases, with 15 bases spanning the gap.

The chain has TRBV20-1 and TRBJ2-5, with D hard to call. Germline V gene lookup returns CDR1 DFQATT and CDR2 SNEGSKA (reference sequence). The V end was cut by 0 bases, the J end by 5 bases, with 13 bases between. The CDR3 contains 14 residues. This chain's CDR3 is CSAREAGVGETQYF. CDR3 nucleotides: TGCAGTGCTAGAGAAGCTGGAGTTGGGGAGACCCAGTACTTC.

Ten or more counts support this clonotype. V gene TRBV20-1 combines with J gene TRBJ2-4, with a tentative D call TRBD1 (5 bases). This CDR3 spans 15 amino acids. V shed 2 bases and J shed 1 base, with 12 bases lying between them. In germline, CDR1 is DFQATT, CDR2 SNEGSKA (reference sequence). CDR3 amino acids: CSARPLRVAKNIQYF. The CDR3 nucleotides read TGCAGTGCTAGACCCCTCAGGGTGGCCAAAAACATTCAGTACTTC.

This clonotype was found many times. The DNA for the CDR3 is TGTGCCAGCAGCTATCCGGGACTAGCGTGGGAGCAGTACTTC. Protein sequence: CASSYPGLAWEQYF. The J gene is TRBJ2-7, the V gene TRBV7-2; 10 bases match TRBD2. Germline V gives CDR1 SGHTA, CDR2 FQGNSA. There are 14 residues in the CDR3. The ends lost 4 bases at V and 7 bases at J; junction bases unmatched: 7.

This clonotype occurred many times. V is TRBV6-1 and J is TRBJ2-7, with no clear D. Trimming cost V 3 bases and J 5 bases, with 14 bases left between them. Germline values: CDR1 MNHNS, CDR2 SASEGT. The CDR3 sequence is 14 residues long. CDR3 protein: CASSDLPFGDEQYF. The CDR3 coding sequence is TGTGCCAGCAGTGACCTGCCCTTTGGAGACGAGCAGTACTTC.

This clonotype was seen repeatedly, ten times or more. The chain carries TRBV27 and TRBJ1-4; D ambiguous. Germline CDR1 MNHEY, CDR2 SMNVEV (reference sequence). This CDR3 spans 10 amino acids. The V and J ends lost 6 bases and 8 bases respectively, with 4 bases between them. The CDR3 DNA sequence: TGTGCCAGCAGAAGAGAAAAACTGTTTTTT. Its translation: CASRREKLFF.

This clonotype was detected many times. The chain is built from TRBV11-2 and TRBJ2-1, with 9 nucleotides matching TRBD2. This CDR3 is 16 amino acids long. After removal of 4 bases from V and 3 bases from J, the junction contained 7 bases not matched to a gene. Per the germline V gene, CDR1 is SGHAT and CDR2 is FQNNGV. For the CDR3, the DNA is TGTGCCAGCAGCTCCACAGCGGGAGGACACTACAATGAGCAGTTCTTC. It is translated as CASSSTAGGHYNEQFF.

This clonotype has ten or more counts. The chain employs TRBV4-1 and TRBJ2-1, with 13 bases that match TRBD2. Germline trimming cut 4 bases from V and 4 bases from J; bases unmatched to any gene: 13. Germline V gene sequence: CDR1 MGHRA, CDR2 YSYEKL. This CDR3 is 19 amino acids long. The CDR3 DNA reads as TGCGCCAGCAGCCCTAGACTAGCGGGAGGTCCGTCCAAATACAATGAGCAGTTCTTC. Translating gives CASSPRLAGGPSKYNEQFF.

This clonotype was seen ten or more times. The J gene is TRBJ1-2, the V gene TRBV19; tentatively, D is TRBD1 (6 bases). The length of the CDR3 is 12 residues. CDR1 and CDR2 (germline): LNHDA, SQIVND (reference sequence). V was clipped by 4 bases and J by 4 bases, with 7 bases between them. CDR3 nucleotide sequence: TGTGCCAGTAGTAGGGACACCTATGGCTACACCTTC. Encoded protein: CASSRDTYGYTF.

This clonotype has a count of ten or more. One end of the junction does not line up with germline, which may come from a read error. The gene calls are TRBV19 and TRBJ1-5; 8 positions match TRBD1. The germline gives CDR1 LNHDA, CDR2 SQIVND (reference sequence). The CDR3 sequence is 12 residues long. CDR3 DNA: TGTGCCAGTATTATACAGGGGGGGCCCCAGCATTTT. Amino acids: CASIIQGGPQHF.

This clonotype was observed once. J is TRBJ2-1 and V is TRBV12-3 or TRBV12-4; perhaps TRBD2 as D (6 bases). The CDR3 totals 13 residues. V was pared by 1 base and J by 10 bases, with 11 bases between. CDR3 in amino acids: CASSLDHGGEQFF. The CDR3 coding sequence is TGTGCCAGCAGTTTAGATCACGGGGGAGAGCAGTTCTTC.

This clonotype was recorded at least ten times. The rearrangement uses TRBV7-6 and TRBJ2-3, with TRBD1 identical over 9 bases. This CDR3 has 16 residues. The germline gives CDR1 SGHVS, CDR2 FNYEAQ. V lost 5 bases and J lost 2; bases outside the gene matches: 8. The CDR3 sequence: CASSEGQGPYTDTQYF. CDR3 in DNA: TGTGCCAGCAGCGAGGGACAGGGCCCGTACACAGATACGCAGTATTTT.

This clonotype occurred many times. This chain connects TRBV12-3 or TRBV12-4 to TRBJ2-7; possible D gene TRBD2, 5 bases. There are 13 residues in the CDR3. Trimming pared 5 bases from V and 2 bases from J, leaving 10 bases between. The CDR3 spells CASSRGSPYEQYF. CDR3 nucleotide sequence: TGTGCCAGCAGTCGGGGATCCCCCTACGAGCAGTACTTC.

This clonotype occurred a few times. J is TRBJ2-7 and V is TRBV14; D possibly corresponds to TRBD2 (5 bases). This CDR3 is 13 amino acids long. The V and J ends lost 1 base and 6 bases respectively, with 10 bases between them. The germline CDR1 and CDR2 sequences are SGHDN and FVKESK. The chain's CDR3 is CASSQVRGGEQYV. The CDR3, as DNA: TGTGCCAGCAGCCAAGTTCGGGGTGGCGAGCAGTACGTC.

This clonotype was recorded many times. The J gene is TRBJ2-1, the V gene TRBV20-1; 12 bases fit TRBD2. CDR1 is DFQATT and CDR2 is SNEGSKA in the germline V gene (reference sequence). V lost 5 bases to trimming and J lost 7 bases; unmatched junction nucleotides: 6. The CDR3 is made up of 14 amino acids. CDR3 in amino acids: CSAPASGRDNEQFF. CDR3 DNA sequence: TGCAGTGCTCCTGCTAGCGGGAGGGATAATGAGCAGTTCTTC.

This clonotype showed up many times. The rearrangement joins TRBV30 to TRBJ1-1; 7 positions match TRBD1. There are 13 residues in the CDR3. The germline CDR1 and CDR2 sequences are GTSNPN and SVGIG (reference sequence). The V segment lost 2 bases and the J segment 5 bases; nucleotides outside the gene matches: 5. The CDR3 nucleotides read TGTGCCTGGAGTTGGGACAGTCGGACTGAAGCTTTCTTT. As protein: CAWSWDSRTEAFF.

This clonotype was found a few times. The chain employs TRBV6-5 and TRBJ1-6; 8 bases match TRBD1. The germline V gene has CDR1 MNHEY and CDR2 SVGAGI. Unmatched junction bases numbered 4, after V lost 6 bases and J lost 6 bases. This CDR3 spans 14 amino acids. The CDR3 spells CASSPTGGNSPLHF. The CDR3 region has the DNA TGTGCCAGCAGCCCCACAGGGGGTAATTCACCCCTCCACTTT.

This clonotype was counted a few times. V gene TRBV7-2 combines with J gene TRBJ2-1; D uncertain. The CDR3 covers 16 residues. The germline gives CDR1 SGHTA, CDR2 FQGNSA. The V gene lost 5 bases and the J gene lost 6 bases, with 20 bases spanning the gap. CDR3 residues: CASSVREARLGNEQFF. The CDR3 DNA reads as TGTGCCAGCAGCGTACGAGAGGCCCGGCTCGGCAATGAGCAGTTCTTC.

This clonotype appeared many times. The CDR3 region has the DNA TGCGCCAGCAGTGAAATGGGGGAGACCCAGTACTTC. It yields the protein CASSEMGETQYF. The V and J genes are TRBV10-2 and TRBJ2-5, with D unclear. V lost 3 bases, J lost 5 bases, and 7 bases lay in between. The germline CDR1 and CDR2 sequences are WSHSY and SAAADI. This CDR3 has 12 residues.

This clonotype showed up many times. The V call is TRBV25-1, the J call TRBJ1-1; no clear D. The CDR3 is 11 amino acids. The V and J ends lost 5 bases and 6 bases respectively, with 7 bases between them. Germline CDR1 reads MGHDK; CDR2 reads SYGVNS. CDR3 DNA: TGTGCCAGCAGTCTGGGCGCTGAAGCTTTCTTT. The encoded protein is CASSLGAEAFF.

The chain links TRBV11-2 to TRBJ2-2; 7 bases agree with TRBD2. This CDR3 region has 17 residues. The ends lost 1 base at V and 6 bases at J; junction bases unmatched: 11. In germline, CDR1 is SGHAT, CDR2 FQNNGV. The chain's CDR3 is CASSLGPREREAGELFF. CDR3 nucleotide sequence: TGTGCCAGCAGCTTAGGACCGCGGGAGCGAGAAGCCGGGGAGCTGTTTTTT.

This clonotype has at least ten counts. The V and J genes are TRBV6-5 and TRBJ2-1, with 12 bases identical to TRBD1. The V gene's germline CDR1 is MNHEY and CDR2 SVGAGI. This CDR3 contains 16 residues. V lost 7 bases to trimming and J lost 10 bases; unmatched junction nucleotides: 14. CDR3 DNA: TGTGCCAGCAATTCTAGGGACAGGGGGCGGGGATGGGAGCAGTTCTTC. As protein: CASNSRDRGRGWEQFF.

This clonotype occurred many times. The chain employs TRBV29-1 and TRBJ2-1, with 11 bases that match TRBD2. The germline V gene encodes CDR1 SQVTM and CDR2 ANQGSEA. CDR3 size: 19 residues. The ends lost 2 bases at V and 0 bases at J; junction bases unmatched: 12. The DNA of the CDR3 is TGCAGCGTTGAATCGCATCCACTAGCGGGAGCCCTCTCCTACAATGAGCAGTTCTTC. Protein: CSVESHPLAGALSYNEQFF.

The chain combines TRBV15 with TRBJ1-3; D remains ambiguous. V gave up 0 bases and J gave up 2 bases, with 8 bases separating them. The CDR3 runs to 15 residues. Germline-derived CDR1 and CDR2 are LNHNV and YYDKDF (reference sequence). CDR3 sequence: CATSREGVTGNTIYF. CDR3 nucleotides: TGTGCCACCAGCAGAGAGGGTGTGACTGGAAACACCATATATTTT.

At least ten counts were recorded for this clonotype. The chain combines TRBV24-1 with TRBJ2-5; no definite D call. There are 12 residues in the CDR3. Germline-derived CDR1 and CDR2 are KGHDR and SFDVKD. V lost 5 bases to trimming and J lost 1 base, with 4 bases between them. CDR3: CATSGLQETQYF. The CDR3 region has the DNA TGTGCCACCAGTGGGCTCCAAGAGACCCAGTACTTC.

This clonotype was picked up many times. The chain links TRBV20-1 to TRBJ2-3; 7 bases map to TRBD1. V was clipped by 3 bases and J by 0 bases; unmatched bases: 3. Germline CDR1 is DFQATT and CDR2 is SNEGSKA (reference sequence). The CDR3 length is 14 residues. CDR3 nucleotides: TGCAGTGCTAGGAAGGGGGCTAGCACAGATACGCAGTATTTT. Translation gives CSARKGASTDTQYF.